Detailed here is one T cell receptor beta chain. The data originate from a study of blood T cell repertoires in COVID-19. Study details: Specimens from acute and convalescent COVID-19 originated in the United States, Italy and Spain. Sample material is recorded as cDNA or gDNA derived from T cells, B-cell-depleted T cells, or PBMCs.

The germline CDR1 and CDR2 sequences are MNHNY and SVGAGI (reference sequence). This CDR3 has 13 amino acids. With 5 bases removed from V and 7 bases from J, the gap between germline ends came to 15 bases. As processed by the authors: Estimated nucleated cell counts came from reference gene primer amplification. Produced via immunoSEQ multiplex PCR; TCRdb's table is partial and in-frame only. The V and J calls and clone size come from that table; D and trimming were worked out from the DNA. Of 150,000 or so clones detected, around 90% appear once; the ten largest clones hold 15% to 20%. This clonotype was sampled from a man in his sixties with active or convalescent COVID-19. Sequenced input: peripheral blood. The genes are TRBV6-6 and TRBJ2-7; possibly TRBD1 for D (7 bases). CDR3 in amino acids: CASSGGTAREQYF. CDR3 sequence (DNA): TGTGCCAGCAGTGGCGGGACAGCGAGAGAGCAGTACTTC.